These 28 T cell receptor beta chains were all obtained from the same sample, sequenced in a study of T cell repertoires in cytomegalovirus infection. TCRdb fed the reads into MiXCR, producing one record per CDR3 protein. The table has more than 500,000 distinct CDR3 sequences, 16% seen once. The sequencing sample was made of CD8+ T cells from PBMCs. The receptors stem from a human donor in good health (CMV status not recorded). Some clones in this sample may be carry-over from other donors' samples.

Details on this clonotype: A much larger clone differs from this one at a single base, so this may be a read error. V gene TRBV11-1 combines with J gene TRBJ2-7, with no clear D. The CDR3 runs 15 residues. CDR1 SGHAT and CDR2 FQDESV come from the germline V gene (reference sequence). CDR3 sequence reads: CASSSPPTAHYERYF. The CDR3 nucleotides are TGTGCCAGCAGCTCCCCTCCCACAGCCCACTACGAGCGGTACTTC. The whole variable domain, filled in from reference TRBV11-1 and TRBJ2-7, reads EAEVAQSPRYKITEKSQAVAFWCDPISGHATLYWYRQILGQGPELLVQFQDESVVDDSQLPKDRFSAERLKGVDSTLKIQPAELGDSAMYLCASSSPPTAHYERYFGPGTRLTVT.

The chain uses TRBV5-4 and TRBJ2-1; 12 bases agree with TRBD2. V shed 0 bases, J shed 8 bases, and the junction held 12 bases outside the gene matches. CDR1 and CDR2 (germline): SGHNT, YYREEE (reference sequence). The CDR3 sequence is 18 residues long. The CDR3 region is CASSLARASGRAGYEQFF. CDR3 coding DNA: TGTGCCAGCAGCTTGGCCCGGGCTAGCGGGAGGGCCGGATATGAGCAGTTCTTC.

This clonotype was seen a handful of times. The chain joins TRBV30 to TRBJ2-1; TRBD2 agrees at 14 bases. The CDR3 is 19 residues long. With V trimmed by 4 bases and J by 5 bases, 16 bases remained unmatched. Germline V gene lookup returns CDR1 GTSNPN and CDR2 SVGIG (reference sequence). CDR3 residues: CAWIPPDATSGRGNNEQFF. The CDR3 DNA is TGTGCCTGGATTCCCCCCGATGCGACTAGCGGGAGGGGCAACAATGAGCAGTTCTTC.

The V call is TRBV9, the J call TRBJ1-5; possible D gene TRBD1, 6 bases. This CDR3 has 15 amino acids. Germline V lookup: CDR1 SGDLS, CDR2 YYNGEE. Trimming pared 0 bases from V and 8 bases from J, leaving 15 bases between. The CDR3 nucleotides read TGTGCCAGCAGCGTAGAAGGGGGACTCCGCGAGCCCCAGCATTTT. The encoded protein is CASSVEGGLREPQHF.

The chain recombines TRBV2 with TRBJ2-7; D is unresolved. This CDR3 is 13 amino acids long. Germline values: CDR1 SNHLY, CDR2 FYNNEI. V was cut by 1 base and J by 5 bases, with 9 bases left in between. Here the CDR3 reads CASSEGRRDEQYF. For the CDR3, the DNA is TGTGCCAGCAGTGAAGGGAGAAGGGACGAGCAGTACTTC.

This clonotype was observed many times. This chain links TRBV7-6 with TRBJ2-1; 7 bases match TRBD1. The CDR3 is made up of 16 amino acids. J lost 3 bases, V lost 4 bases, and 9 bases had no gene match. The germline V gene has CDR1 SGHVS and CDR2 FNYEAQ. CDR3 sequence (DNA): TGTGCCAGCAGCTCTAGGGTCCGGGACAGCTACAATGAGCAGTTCTTC. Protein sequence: CASSSRVRDSYNEQFF.

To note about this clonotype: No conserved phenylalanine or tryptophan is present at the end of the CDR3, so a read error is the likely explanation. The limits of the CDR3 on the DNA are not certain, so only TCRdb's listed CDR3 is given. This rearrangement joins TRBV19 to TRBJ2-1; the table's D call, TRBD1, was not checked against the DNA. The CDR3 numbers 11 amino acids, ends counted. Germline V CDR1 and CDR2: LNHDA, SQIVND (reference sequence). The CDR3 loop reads CASSVGTLRVI.

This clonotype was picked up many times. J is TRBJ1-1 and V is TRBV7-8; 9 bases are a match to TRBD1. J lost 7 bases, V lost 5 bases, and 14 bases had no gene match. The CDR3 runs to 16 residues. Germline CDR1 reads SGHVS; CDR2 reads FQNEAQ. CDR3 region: CASSGLGGTGLDEAFF. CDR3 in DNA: TGTGCCAGCAGCGGACTGGGCGGGACAGGGTTGGATGAAGCTTTCTTT.

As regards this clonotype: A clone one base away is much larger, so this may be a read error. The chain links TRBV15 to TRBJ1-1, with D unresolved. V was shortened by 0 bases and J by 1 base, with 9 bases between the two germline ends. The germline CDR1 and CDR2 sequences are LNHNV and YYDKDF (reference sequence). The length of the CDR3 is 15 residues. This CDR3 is CATSRENRKNTEAFF. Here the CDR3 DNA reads TGTGCCACCAGCAGAGAAAACAGAAAGAACACTGAAGCTTTCTTT.

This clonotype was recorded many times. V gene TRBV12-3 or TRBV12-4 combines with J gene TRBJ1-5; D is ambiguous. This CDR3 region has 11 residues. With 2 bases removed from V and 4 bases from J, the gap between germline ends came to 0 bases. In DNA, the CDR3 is TGTGCCAGCAGTTTAAATCAGCCCCAGCATTTT. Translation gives CASSLNQPQHF.

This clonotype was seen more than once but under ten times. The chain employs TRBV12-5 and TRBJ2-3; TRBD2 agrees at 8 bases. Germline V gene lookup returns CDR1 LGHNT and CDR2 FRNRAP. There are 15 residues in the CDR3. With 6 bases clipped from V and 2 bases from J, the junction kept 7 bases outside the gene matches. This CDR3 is CASGATSGVTDTQYF. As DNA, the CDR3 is TGTGCTAGTGGGGCTACTAGCGGAGTCACAGATACGCAGTATTTT.

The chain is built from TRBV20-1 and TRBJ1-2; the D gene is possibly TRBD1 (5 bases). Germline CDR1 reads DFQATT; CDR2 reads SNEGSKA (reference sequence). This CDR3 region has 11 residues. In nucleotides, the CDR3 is TGCAGGGGGGGGGAAGACTATGGCTACACCTTC. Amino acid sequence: CRGGEDYGYTF.

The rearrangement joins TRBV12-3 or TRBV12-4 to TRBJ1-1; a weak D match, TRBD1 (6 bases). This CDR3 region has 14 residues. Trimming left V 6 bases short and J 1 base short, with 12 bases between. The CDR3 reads CASRLGGQNTEAFF. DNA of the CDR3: TGTGCCAGCAGGTTGGGGGGGCAGAACACTGAAGCTTTCTTT.

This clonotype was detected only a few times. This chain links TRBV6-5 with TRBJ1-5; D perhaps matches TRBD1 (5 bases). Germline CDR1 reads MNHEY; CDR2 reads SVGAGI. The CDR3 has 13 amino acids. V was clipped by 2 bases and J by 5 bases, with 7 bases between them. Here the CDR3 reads CASSYGAYQPQHF. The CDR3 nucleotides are TGTGCCAGCAGTTACGGGGCTTATCAGCCCCAGCATTTT.

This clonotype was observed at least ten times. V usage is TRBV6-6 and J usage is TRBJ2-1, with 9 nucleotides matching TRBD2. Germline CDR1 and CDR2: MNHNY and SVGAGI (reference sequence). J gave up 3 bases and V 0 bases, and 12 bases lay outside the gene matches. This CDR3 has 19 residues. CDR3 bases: TGTGCCAGCAGTTACTCGATCTGGGCGGGAGGGCCAAACTACAATGAGCAGTTCTTC. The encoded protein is CASSYSIWAGGPNYNEQFF.

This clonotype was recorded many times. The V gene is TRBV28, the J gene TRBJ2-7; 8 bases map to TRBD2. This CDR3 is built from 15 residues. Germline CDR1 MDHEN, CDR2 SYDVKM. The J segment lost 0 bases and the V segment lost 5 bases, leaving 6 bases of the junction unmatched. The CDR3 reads CASSLVAGISYEQYF. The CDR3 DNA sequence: TGTGCCAGCAGTCTAGTAGCGGGGATCTCCTACGAGCAGTACTTC.

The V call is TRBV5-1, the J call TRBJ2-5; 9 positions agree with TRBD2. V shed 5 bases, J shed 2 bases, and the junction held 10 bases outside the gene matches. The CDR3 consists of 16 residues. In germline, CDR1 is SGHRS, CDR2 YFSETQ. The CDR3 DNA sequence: TGCGCCAGCAGAACTAGCGGGCCTAAGACACAAGAGACCCAGTACTTC. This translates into CASRTSGPKTQETQYF.

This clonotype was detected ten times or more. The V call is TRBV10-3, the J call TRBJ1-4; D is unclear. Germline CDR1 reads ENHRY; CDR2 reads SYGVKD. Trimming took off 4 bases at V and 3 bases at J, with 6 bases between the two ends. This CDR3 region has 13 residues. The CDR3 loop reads CAISGESNEKLFF. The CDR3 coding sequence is TGTGCCATCAGTGGAGAATCTAATGAAAAACTGTTTTTT.

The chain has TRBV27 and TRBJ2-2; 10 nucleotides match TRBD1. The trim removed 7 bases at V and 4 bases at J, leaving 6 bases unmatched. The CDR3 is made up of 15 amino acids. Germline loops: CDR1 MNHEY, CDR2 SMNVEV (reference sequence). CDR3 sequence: CASTRDRGSTGELFF. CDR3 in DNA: TGTGCCAGCACGAGGGACAGGGGTAGCACCGGGGAGCTGTTTTTT.

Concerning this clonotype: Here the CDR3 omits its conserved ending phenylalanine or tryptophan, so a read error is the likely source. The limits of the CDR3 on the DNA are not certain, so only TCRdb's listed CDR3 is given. The CDR3 sequence: CASSLWRDGYTL. The V gene is TRBV7-6, the J gene TRBJ1-2. The CDR3 contains 12 residues when both ends are counted. The germline CDR1 and CDR2 sequences are SGHVS and FNYEAQ.

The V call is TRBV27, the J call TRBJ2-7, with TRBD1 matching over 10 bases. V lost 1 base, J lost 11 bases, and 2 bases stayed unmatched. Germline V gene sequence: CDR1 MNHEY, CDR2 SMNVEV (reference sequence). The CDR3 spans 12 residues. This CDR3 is CASSLFGQGEYF. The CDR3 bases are TGTGCCAGCAGTTTATTCGGACAGGGGGAGTACTTC.

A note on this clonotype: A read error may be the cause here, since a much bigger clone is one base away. The CDR3 loop is CAISRTRETQYF. The CDR3 coding sequence is TGTGCCATCAGTCGTACTAGAGAGACCCAGTACTTC. The V and J genes are TRBV7-6 and TRBJ2-5; D perhaps matches TRBD2 (5 bases). The germline gives CDR1 SGHVS, CDR2 FNYEAQ. Deletions cut 10 bases from V and 4 bases from J, with 13 bases between. This CDR3 has 12 amino acids.

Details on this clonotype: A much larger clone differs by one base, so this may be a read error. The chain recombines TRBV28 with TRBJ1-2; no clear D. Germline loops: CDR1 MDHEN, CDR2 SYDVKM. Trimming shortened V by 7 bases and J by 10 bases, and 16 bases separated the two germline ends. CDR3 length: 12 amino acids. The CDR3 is CASTFTGNHYTF. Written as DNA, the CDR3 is TGTGCCAGCACTTTCACGGGGAACCACTACACCTTC.

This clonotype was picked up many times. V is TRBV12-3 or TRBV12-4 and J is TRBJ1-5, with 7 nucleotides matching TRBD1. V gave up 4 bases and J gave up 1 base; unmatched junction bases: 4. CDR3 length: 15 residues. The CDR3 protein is CASSSEGASNQPQHF. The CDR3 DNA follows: TGTGCCAGCAGTTCTGAGGGGGCGAGCAATCAGCCCCAGCATTTT.

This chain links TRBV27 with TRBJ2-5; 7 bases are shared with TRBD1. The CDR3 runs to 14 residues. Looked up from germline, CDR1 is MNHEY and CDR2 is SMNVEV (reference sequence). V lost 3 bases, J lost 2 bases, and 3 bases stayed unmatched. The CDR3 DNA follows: TGTGCCAGCAGTTTCTTGGGACAGCAAGAGACCCAGTACTTC. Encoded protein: CASSFLGQQETQYF.

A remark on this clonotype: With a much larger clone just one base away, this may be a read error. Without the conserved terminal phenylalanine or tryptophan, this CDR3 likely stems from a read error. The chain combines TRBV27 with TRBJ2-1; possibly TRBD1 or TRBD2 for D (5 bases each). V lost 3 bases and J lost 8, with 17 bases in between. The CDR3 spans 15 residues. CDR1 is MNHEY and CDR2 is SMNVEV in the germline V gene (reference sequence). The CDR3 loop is CASSFGLARDHEQFL. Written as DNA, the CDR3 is TGTGCCAGCAGTTTCGGATTGGCCAGGGACCATGAGCAGTTCTTA.

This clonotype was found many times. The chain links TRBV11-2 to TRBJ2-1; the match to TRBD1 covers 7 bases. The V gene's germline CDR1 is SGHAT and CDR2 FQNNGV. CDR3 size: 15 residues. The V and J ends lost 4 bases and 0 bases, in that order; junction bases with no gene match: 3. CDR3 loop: CASSSRDSSYNEQFF. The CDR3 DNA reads TGTGCCAGCAGCTCCCGGGACAGCTCCTACAATGAGCAGTTCTTC.

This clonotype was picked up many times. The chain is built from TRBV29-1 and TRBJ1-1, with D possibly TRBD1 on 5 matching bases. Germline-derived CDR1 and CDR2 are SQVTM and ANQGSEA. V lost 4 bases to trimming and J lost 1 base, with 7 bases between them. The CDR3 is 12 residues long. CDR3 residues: CSVGRANTEAFF. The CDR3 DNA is TGCAGCGTTGGCAGGGCGAACACTGAAGCTTTCTTT.